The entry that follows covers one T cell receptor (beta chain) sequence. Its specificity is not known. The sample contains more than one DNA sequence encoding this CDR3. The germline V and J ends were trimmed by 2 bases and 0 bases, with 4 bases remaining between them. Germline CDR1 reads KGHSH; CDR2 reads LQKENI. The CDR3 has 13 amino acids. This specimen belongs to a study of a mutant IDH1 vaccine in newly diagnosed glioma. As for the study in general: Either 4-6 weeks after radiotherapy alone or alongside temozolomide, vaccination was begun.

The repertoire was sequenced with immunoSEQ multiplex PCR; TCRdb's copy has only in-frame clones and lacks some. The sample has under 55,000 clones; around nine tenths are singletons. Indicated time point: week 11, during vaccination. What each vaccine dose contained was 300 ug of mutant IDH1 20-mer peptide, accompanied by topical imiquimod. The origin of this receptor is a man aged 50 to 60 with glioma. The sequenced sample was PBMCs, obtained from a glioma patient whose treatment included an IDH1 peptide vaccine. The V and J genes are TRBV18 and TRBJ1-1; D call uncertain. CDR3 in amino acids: CASSPGLNTEAFF. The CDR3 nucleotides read TGTGCCAGCTCACCAGGACTGAACACTGAAGCTTTCTTT.